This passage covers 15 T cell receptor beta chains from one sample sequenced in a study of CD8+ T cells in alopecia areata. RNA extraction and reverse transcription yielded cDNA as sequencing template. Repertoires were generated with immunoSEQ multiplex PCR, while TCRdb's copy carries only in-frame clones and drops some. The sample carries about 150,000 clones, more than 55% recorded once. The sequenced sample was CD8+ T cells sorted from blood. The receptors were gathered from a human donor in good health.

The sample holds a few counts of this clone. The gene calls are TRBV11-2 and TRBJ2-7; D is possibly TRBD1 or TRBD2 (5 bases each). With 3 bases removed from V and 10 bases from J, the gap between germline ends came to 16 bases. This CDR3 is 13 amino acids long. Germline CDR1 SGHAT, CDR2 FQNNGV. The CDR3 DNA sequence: TGTGCCAGCAGCTTGTGGGACGGGACGCTTCAGTACTTC. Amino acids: CASSLWDGTLQYF.

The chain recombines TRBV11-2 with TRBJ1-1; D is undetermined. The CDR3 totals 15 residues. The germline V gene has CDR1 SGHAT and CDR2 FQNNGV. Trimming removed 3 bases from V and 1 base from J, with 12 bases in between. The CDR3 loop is CASSLSHQANTEAFF. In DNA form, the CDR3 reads TGTGCCAGCAGCTTGTCTCACCAGGCGAACACTGAAGCTTTCTTT.

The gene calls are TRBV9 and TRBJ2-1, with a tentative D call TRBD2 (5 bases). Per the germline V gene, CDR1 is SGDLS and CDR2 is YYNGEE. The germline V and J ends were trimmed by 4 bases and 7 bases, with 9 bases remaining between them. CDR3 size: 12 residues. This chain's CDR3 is CASSLSGNEQFF. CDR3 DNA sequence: TGTGCCAGCAGCTTAAGCGGAAATGAGCAGTTCTTC.

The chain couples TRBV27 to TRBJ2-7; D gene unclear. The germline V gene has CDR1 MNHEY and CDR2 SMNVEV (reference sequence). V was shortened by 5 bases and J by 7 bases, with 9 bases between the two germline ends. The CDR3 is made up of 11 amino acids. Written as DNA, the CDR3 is TGTGCCAGCAGTGACGCATCTGAGCAGTACTTC. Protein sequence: CASSDASEQYF.

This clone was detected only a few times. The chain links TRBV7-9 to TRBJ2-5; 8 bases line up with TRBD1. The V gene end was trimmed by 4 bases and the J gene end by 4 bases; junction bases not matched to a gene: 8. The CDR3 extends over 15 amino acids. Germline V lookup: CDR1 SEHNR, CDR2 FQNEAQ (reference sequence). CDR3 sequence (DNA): TGTGCCAGCAGCTCGACAGGGGTTTTAACAGAGACCCAGTACTTC. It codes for CASSSTGVLTETQYF.

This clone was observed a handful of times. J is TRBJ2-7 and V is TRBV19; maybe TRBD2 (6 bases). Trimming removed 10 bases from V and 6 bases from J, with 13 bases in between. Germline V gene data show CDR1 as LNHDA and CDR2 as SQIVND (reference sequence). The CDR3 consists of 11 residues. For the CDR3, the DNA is TGTGCCACCTCGACTAGTGCCGAGCAGTACTTC. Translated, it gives CATSTSAEQYF.

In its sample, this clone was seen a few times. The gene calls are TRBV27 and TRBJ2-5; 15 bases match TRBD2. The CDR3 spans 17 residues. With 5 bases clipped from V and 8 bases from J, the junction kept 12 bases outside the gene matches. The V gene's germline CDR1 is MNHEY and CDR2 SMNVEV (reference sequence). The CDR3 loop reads CASSPGTSGRSVDTQYF. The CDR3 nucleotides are TGTGCCAGCAGTCCCGGGACTAGCGGGAGGTCGGTGGATACCCAGTACTTC.

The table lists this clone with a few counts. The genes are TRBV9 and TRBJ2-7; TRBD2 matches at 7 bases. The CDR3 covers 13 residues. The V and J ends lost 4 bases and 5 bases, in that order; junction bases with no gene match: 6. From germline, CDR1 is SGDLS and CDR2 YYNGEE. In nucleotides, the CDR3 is TGTGCCAGCAGCCGAGGAGGGAGGGACGAGCAGTACTTC. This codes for CASSRGGRDEQYF.

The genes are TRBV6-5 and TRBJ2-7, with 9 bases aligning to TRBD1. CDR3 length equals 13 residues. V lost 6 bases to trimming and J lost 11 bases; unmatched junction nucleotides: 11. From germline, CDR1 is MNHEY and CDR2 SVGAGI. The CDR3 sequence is CASSLPGQGAEYF. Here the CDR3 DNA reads TGTGCCAGCAGCCTACCGGGACAGGGCGCGGAGTACTTC.

CDR3 protein: CASTGGTNLYEQYF. The DNA for the CDR3 is TGTGCCAGCACCGGCGGGACTAACCTTTACGAGCAGTACTTC. The gene calls are TRBV7-9 and TRBJ2-7; 7 nucleotides align to TRBD2. The trim removed 7 bases at V and 4 bases at J, leaving 10 bases unmatched. Germline values: CDR1 SEHNR, CDR2 FQNEAQ (reference sequence). This CDR3 is built from 14 residues.

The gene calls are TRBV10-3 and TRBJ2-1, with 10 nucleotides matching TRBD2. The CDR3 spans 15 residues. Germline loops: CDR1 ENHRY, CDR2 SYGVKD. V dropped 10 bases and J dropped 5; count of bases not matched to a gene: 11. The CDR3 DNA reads TGTGCCACCAACCCCCTAGCGGGAGAGAACAATGAGCAGTTCTTC. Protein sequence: CATNPLAGENNEQFF.

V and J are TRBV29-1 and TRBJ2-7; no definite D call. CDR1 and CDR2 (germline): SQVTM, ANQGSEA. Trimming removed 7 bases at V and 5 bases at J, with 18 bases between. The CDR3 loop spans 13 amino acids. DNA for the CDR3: TGCAGCGGTTGGGTTGGCCGTGGGGACGAGCAGTACTTC. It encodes CSGWVGRGDEQYF.

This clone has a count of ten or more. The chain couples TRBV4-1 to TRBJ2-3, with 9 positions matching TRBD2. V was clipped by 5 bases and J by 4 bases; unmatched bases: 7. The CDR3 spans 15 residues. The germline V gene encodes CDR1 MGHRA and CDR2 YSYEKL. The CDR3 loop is CASSKTSGRPDTQYF. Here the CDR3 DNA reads TGCGCCAGCAGCAAAACTAGCGGGCGACCAGATACGCAGTATTTT.

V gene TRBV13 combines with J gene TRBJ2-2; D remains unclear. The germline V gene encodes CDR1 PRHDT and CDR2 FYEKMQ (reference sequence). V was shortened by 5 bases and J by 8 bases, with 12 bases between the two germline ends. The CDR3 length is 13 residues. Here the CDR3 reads CASSLHLSGELFF. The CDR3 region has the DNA TGTGCCAGCAGCCTTCACCTGTCTGGGGAGCTGTTTTTT.

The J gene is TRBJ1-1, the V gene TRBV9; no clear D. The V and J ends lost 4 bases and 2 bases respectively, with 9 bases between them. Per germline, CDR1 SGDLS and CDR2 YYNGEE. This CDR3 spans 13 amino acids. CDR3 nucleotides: TGTGCCAGCAGCCCGGGTTATAACACTGAAGCTTTCTTT. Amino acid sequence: CASSPGYNTEAFF.